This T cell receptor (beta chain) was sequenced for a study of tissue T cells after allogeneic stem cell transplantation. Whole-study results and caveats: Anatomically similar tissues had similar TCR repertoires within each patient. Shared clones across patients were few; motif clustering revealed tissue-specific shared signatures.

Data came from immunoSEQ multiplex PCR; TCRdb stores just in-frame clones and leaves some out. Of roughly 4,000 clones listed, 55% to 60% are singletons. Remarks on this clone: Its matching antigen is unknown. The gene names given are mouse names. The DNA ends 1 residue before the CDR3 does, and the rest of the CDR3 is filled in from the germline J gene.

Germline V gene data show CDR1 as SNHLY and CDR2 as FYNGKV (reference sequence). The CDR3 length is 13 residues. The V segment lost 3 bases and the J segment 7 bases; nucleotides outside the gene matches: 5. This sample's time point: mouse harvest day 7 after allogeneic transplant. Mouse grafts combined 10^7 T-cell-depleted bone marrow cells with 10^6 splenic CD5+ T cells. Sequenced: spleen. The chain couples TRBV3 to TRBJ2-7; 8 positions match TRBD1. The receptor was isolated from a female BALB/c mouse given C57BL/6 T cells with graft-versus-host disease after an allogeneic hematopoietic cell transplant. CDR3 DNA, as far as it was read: TGTGCCAGCAGCTTGGACAGGGCTTACGAACAGTAC. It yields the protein CASSLDRAYEQY. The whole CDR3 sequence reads CASSLDRAYEQYF. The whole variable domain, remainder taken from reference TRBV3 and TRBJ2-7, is GPKVLQIPSHQIIDMGQMVTLNCDPVSNHLYFYWYKQILGQQMEFLVNFYNGKVMEKSKLFKDQFSVERPDGSYFTLKIQPTALEDSAVYFCASSLDRAYEQYFGPGTRLTVL.